This T cell receptor (beta chain) was observed in a study of blood T cell repertoires in COVID-19. In germline, CDR1 is LGHDT, CDR2 YNNKEL (reference sequence). Trimming cost V 1 base and J 3 bases; bases outside gene matches: 4. This CDR3 has 16 amino acids. Here immunoSEQ multiplex PCR was the method, and the copy in TCRdb shows in-frame clones only, minus some. This table holds almost 80,000 clones, approximately 92% found once. The source is a woman older than 75 with acute or convalescent COVID-19. The V and J genes are TRBV3-1 (or the pseudogene TRBV3-2) and TRBJ2-5; 11 bases agree with TRBD2. Sequences were obtained from peripheral blood. CDR3: CASSQGPLAGEETQYF. CDR3 coding DNA: TGTGCCAGCAGCCAAGGCCCACTAGCGGGGGAAGAGACCCAGTACTTC.